This is a list of T cell receptor beta chains from one sample in a study of blood T cell repertoires in COVID-19. Profiled with immunoSEQ multiplex PCR; TCRdb holds only in-frame clones, not every one. The data contain about 260,000 clones, 87% of them singletons. Source material: peripheral blood. The source is a woman in her thirties or forties who had recovered from COVID-19. The CDR3 runs from the conserved cysteine through the conserved F or W. The D gene is left open where the match is weak. Size tells how often a clone was seen (once, few, many) or the class of an expanded clone, and some rows leave it out.

v_call	clone_size	d_call	j_call	cdr3_nt	cdr3_aa
TRBV6-5	.	TRBD1	TRBJ1-6	TGTGCCAGCAGCCACGCCAGGGGGCGAGGACCCCTCCACTTT	CASSHARGRGPLHF
TRBV6-6	.	TRBD2	TRBJ2-1	TGTGCCAGCAGTTACACGACTAGCGGGGGGGCTGGGGAGCAGTTCTTC	CASSYTTSGGAGEQFF
TRBV27	.	TRBD1	TRBJ1-4	TGTGCCAGCAGTTCCGGGACAGCCGTCAAGCTGTTTTTT	CASSSGTAVKLFF
TRBV19	.	TRBD2	TRBJ2-1	TGTGCCAGTAGTCCCCAGGGTGGGAGCGGGGCTCACAATGAGCAGTTCTTC	CASSPQGGSGAHNEQFF
TRBV9	few	TRBD1	TRBJ2-7	TGTGCCAGCAGCGTAGGACAGGGGCTCTACGAGCAGTACTTC	CASSVGQGLYEQYF
TRBV18	once	.	TRBJ1-1	TGTGCCAGCTCACCACCGACGGGGGTTGATGGTGAAGCTTTCTTT	CASSPPTGVDGEAFF
TRBV6-2/TRBV6-3	.	TRBD1	TRBJ2-6	TGTGCCAGCAGCCCAGGGGGCTCTGGGGCCAACGTCCTGACTTTC	CASSPGGSGANVLTF
TRBV2	.	TRBD1	TRBJ1-2	TGTGCCAGCGGGGGACAGGGGCTCTCCTATGGCTACACCTTC	CASGGQGLSYGYTF
TRBV7-3	.	.	TRBJ1-1	TGTGCCAGCAGCCCGCAGGGAGGGAACACTGAAGCTTTCTTT	CASSPQGGNTEAFF
TRBV18	.	TRBD2	TRBJ2-7	TGTGCCAGCTCACGACTAGCGGGGGGCTCCGACGAGCAGTACTTC	CASSRLAGGSDEQYF
TRBV4-2	.	TRBD1	TRBJ1-2	TGTGCCAGCAGCCCCAGACAGGGCTATGGCTACACCTTC	CASSPRQGYGYTF
TRBV12-3/TRBV12-4	.	TRBD1	TRBJ1-1	TGTGCCAGCAGCAGACAGGGGTACACTGAAGCTTTCTTT	CASSRQGYTEAFF
TRBV21-1	.	.	TRBJ2-2	TGTGCCAGCAGCAAATTTCGGAGGGACCTGGACACCGGGGAGCTGTTTTTT	CASSKFRRDLDTGELFF
TRBV19	.	.	TRBJ2-2	TGTGCCAGTAGTATAGATTTGGCCTGGCGGACCGGGGAGCTGTTTTTT	CASSIDLAWRTGELFF
TRBV7-3	.	TRBD1	TRBJ2-1	TGTGCCAGCAGCTTAAGTGGACAGGGTGGTGAGCAGTTCTTC	CASSLSGQGGEQFF
TRBV6-2/TRBV6-3	.	.	TRBJ1-2	TGTGCCAGCAGCCTCCAACAGGGCTATGGCTACACCTTC	CASSLQQGYGYTF
TRBV7-2	.	TRBD1	TRBJ2-2	TGTGCCGGCGATTCCGGGACAGATTCCTACCGGGAGCTGTTTTTT	CAGDSGTDSYRELFF
TRBV5-5	.	.	TRBJ1-2	TGTGCCAGCAGCTTGGCTCCGGGGTCCGGGGGCTACACCTTC	CASSLAPGSGGYTF
TRBV6-5	.	.	TRBJ1-2	TGTGCCAGCGCCCGGGGGGTTCAATCAGAATATGGCTACACCTTC	CASARGVQSEYGYTF
TRBV19	.	.	TRBJ2-2	TGTGCCAGTAGTATACTAGCGTTTGGGGACGGGGAGCTGTTTTTT	CASSILAFGDGELFF
TRBV30	.	TRBD1	TRBJ2-7	TGTGCCTGGAGCCAACTAGGGACAGGGGAGTACGAGCAGTACTTC	CAWSQLGTGEYEQYF
TRBV11-2	.	.	TRBJ2-3	TGTGCCAGCAGCTTAAGGGGCTCCAGGTTGGGTGATACGCAGTATTTT	CASSLRGSRLGDTQYF
TRBV27	.	.	TRBJ2-7	TGTGCCAGCAGTCCTGTAGGGGAAACCTACGAGCAGTACTTC	CASSPVGETYEQYF
TRBV7-2	.	.	TRBJ1-2	TGTGCCAGCAGCTTAGGACACAGTTCAGGCTATGGCTACACCTTC	CASSLGHSSGYGYTF
TRBV12-5	.	.	TRBJ1-5	TGTGCTAGCCGGGGGGACCGATATAGCAATCAGCCCCAGCATTTT	CASRGDRYSNQPQHF
TRBV30	.	.	TRBJ1-1	TGTGCCTGGAGTCCGGGGACTGAAGCTTTCTTT	CAWSPGTEAFF
TRBV3-1/TRBV3-2	.	.	TRBJ1-4	TGTGCCAGCAGCCCGAGGGCTTCTAATGAAAAACTGTTTTTT	CASSPRASNEKLFF
TRBV19	.	.	TRBJ2-3	TGTGCCAGTAGTATGCGGGGAAACACAGATACGCAGTATTTT	CASSMRGNTDTQYF
TRBV2	.	.	TRBJ1-2	TGTGCCAGCAGTGACATGACAGACAACTATGGCTACACCTTC	CASSDMTDNYGYTF
TRBV4-3	.	.	TRBJ2-1	TGCGCCAGCAGCCAAGATGGTACAGGCCTTATGGATGAGCAGTTCTTC	CASSQDGTGLMDEQFF
TRBV7-2	.	.	TRBJ1-2	TGTGCCAGCAGCCTCCCGAGGGAGGGCCTCACCTTC	CASSLPREGLTF
TRBV6-6	few	TRBD1	TRBJ2-1	TGTGCCAGCAGTTACTGGGGACAGAACAATGAGCAGTTCTTC	CASSYWGQNNEQFF
TRBV5-1	.	.	TRBJ1-1	TGCGCCAGCAGCTTGGCCAGGGTGAACACTGAAGCTTTCTTT	CASSLARVNTEAFF
TRBV12-3/TRBV12-4	.	.	TRBJ2-3	TGTGCCAGCAGCCCCCGGGGTACGCAGTATTTT	CASSPRGTQYF
TRBV7-2	.	TRBD1	TRBJ2-1	TGTGCCAGCAGTTCAAGACAGGGGATCATGGATGAGCAGTTCTTC	CASSSRQGIMDEQFF
TRBV5-1	.	TRBD2	TRBJ2-7	TGCGCCAGCAGCGGCGGGGGGGTCGAGCAGTACTTC	CASSGGGVEQYF
TRBV9	once	.	TRBJ1-1	TGTGCCAGCAGCCATACCGAGGACGGGATGAACACTGAAGCTTTCTTT	CASSHTEDGMNTEAFF
TRBV18	.	.	TRBJ1-5	TGTGCCAGCTCCACCTCATCGGCAGGCTTCGGGCCCCAGCATTTT	CASSTSSAGFGPQHF
TRBV5-1	.	TRBD1	TRBJ2-4	TGCGCCAGCAGCTTGGGGAGACAGGGGACCAAAAACATTCAGTACTTC	CASSLGRQGTKNIQYF
TRBV5-1	.	TRBD2	TRBJ2-1	TGCGCCAGCAGCTTATCACTCGGGGGGAGCTCCTACAATGAGCAGTTCTTC	CASSLSLGGSSYNEQFF
TRBV5-1	.	.	TRBJ2-7	TGCGCCAGCAGCTCATCGACAGGCTCCTACGAGCAGTACTTC	CASSSSTGSYEQYF
TRBV2	.	.	TRBJ1-3	TGTGCCAGCAGTGTGGCACTAAGCTCTGGAAACACCATATATTTT	CASSVALSSGNTIYF
TRBV19	once	.	TRBJ2-7	TGTGCCAGTAGTATGGTTTGGCTGCCCTCCTACGAGCAGTACTTC	CASSMVWLPSYEQYF
TRBV3-1/TRBV3-2	.	.	TRBJ1-6	TGTGCCAGCAGCCAAGGGGGGGGATCACCCCTCCACTTT	CASSQGGGSPLHF
TRBV5-1	.	TRBD1	TRBJ1-2	TGCGCCAGCAGCAACCGGGACAGCTATGGCTACACCTTC	CASSNRDSYGYTF
TRBV27	.	TRBD2	TRBJ2-5	TGTGCCAGCAGTTCAGGACTAGCGGGGCCGGTTGAGACCCAGTACTTC	CASSSGLAGPVETQYF
TRBV5-6	.	.	TRBJ2-5	TGTGCCAGCAGCCGCTGGACTCCTCGGGAGACCCAGTACTTC	CASSRWTPRETQYF
TRBV13	.	TRBD1	TRBJ2-7	TGTGCCAGCAGCCTGACAGGGAGTCCCCATGAGCAGTACTTC	CASSLTGSPHEQYF
TRBV6-5	.	TRBD1	TRBJ2-5	TGTGCCAGCAGAGTGGACAGGGGACAAGAGACCCAGTACTTC	CASRVDRGQETQYF
TRBV3-1/TRBV3-2	.	.	TRBJ1-1	TGTGCCAGCAGCCCTTCCAGGGATTGGCACACTGAAGCTTTCTTT	CASSPSRDWHTEAFF
TRBV5-6	.	TRBD1	TRBJ2-3	TGTGCCAGCAGCTGGCCGACAGGGGGGGATACGCAGTATTTT	CASSWPTGGDTQYF